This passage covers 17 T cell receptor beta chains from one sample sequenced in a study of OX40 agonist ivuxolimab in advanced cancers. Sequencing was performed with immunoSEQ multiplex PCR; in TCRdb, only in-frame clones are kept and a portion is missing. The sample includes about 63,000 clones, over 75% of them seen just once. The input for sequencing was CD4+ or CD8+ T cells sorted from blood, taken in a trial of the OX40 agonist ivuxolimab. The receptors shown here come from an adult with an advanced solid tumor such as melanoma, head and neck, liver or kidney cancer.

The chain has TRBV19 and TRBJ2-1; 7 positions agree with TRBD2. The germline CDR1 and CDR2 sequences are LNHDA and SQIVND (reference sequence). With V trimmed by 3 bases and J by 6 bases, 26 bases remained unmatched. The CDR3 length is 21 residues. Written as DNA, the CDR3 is TGTGCCAGTAGTATTACTGTGATAGGGGAACTAGCGAACCCTCGGGTCAATGAGCAGTTCTTC. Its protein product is CASSITVIGELANPRVNEQFF. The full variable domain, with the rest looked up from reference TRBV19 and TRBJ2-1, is DGGITQSPKYLFRKEGQNVTLSCEQNLNHDAMYWYRQDPGQGLRLIYYSQIVNDFQKGDIAEGYSVSREKKESFPLTVTSAQKNPTAFYLCASSITVIGELANPRVNEQFFGPGTRLTVL.

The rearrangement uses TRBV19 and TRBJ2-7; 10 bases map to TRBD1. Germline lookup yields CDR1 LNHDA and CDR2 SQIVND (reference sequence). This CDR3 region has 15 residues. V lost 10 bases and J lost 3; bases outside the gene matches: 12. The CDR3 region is CANTPRGDRGYEQYF. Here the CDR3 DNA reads TGTGCCAACACACCAAGGGGGGACAGGGGCTACGAGCAGTACTTC.

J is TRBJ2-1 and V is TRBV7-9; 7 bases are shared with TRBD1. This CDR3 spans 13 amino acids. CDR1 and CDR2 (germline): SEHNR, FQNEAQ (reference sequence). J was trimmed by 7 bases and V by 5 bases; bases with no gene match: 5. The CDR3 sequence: CASSLRQGNEQFF. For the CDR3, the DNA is TGTGCCAGCAGCCTACGACAGGGTAATGAGCAGTTCTTC.

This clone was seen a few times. The CDR3 loop reads CASSLGPRSSNYGYTF. DNA for the CDR3: TGTGCCAGCAGCTTAGGCCCCAGGTCGAGTAACTATGGCTACACCTTC. The chain recombines TRBV7-9 with TRBJ1-2; no reliable D call. The CDR3 covers 16 residues. The germline CDR1 and CDR2 sequences are SEHNR and FQNEAQ (reference sequence). With 1 base removed from V and 1 base from J, the gap between germline ends came to 13 bases.

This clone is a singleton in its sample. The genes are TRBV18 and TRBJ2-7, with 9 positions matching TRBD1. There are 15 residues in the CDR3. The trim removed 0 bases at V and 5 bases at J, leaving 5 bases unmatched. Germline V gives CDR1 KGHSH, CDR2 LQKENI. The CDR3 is CASSPPGQGQNEQYF. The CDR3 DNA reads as TGTGCCAGCTCACCACCGGGACAGGGTCAGAACGAGCAGTACTTC.

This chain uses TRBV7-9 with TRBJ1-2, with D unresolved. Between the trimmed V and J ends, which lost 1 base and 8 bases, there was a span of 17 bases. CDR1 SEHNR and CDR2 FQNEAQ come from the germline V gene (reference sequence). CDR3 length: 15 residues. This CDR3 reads CASSLVAGEVEGYTF. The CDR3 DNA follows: TGTGCCAGCAGCTTAGTGGCAGGAGAGGTGGAAGGCTACACCTTC.

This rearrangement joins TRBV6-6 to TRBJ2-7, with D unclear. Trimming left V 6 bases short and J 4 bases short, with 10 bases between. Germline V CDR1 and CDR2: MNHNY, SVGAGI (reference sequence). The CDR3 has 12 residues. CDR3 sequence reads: CASRDAPYEQYF. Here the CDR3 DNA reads TGTGCCAGCAGGGACGCCCCTTACGAGCAGTACTTC.

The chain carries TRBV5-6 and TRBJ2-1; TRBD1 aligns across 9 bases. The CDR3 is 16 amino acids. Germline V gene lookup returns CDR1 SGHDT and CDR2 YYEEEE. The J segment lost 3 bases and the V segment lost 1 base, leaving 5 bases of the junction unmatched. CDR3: CASSLRTGGDYNEQFF. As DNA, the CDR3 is TGTGCCAGCAGCTTGCGAACAGGGGGCGACTACAATGAGCAGTTCTTC.

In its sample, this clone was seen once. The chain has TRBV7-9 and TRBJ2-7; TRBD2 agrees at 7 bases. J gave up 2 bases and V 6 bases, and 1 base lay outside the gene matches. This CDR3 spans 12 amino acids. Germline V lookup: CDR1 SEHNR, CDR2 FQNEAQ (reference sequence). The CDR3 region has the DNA TGTGCCAGCAGAGGACTAGCCTACGAGCAGTACTTC. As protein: CASRGLAYEQYF.

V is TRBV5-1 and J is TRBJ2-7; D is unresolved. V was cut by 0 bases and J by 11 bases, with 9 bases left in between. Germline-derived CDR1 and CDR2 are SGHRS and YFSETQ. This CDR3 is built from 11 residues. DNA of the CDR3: TGCGCCAGCAGCTTGGAAGGAGAGGAGTACTTC. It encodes CASSLEGEEYF. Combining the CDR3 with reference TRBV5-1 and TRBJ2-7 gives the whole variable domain KAGVTQTPRYLIKTRGQQVTLSCSPISGHRSVSWYQQTPGQGLQFLFEYFSETQRNKGNFPGRFSGRQFSNSRSEMNVSTLELGDSALYLCASSLEGEEYFGPGTRLTVT.

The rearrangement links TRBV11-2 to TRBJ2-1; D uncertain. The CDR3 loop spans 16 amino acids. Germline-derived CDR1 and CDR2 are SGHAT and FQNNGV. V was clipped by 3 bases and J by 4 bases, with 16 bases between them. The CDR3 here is CASSFWSGGLYNEQFF. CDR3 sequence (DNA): TGTGCCAGCAGCTTTTGGTCGGGCGGCCTGTACAATGAGCAGTTCTTC.

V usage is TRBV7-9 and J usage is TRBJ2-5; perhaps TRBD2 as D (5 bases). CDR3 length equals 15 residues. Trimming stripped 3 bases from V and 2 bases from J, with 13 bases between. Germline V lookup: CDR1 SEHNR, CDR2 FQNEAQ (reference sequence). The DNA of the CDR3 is TGTGCCAGCAGCTTGTCGGGAATGGTACAAGAGACCCAGTACTTC. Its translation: CASSLSGMVQETQYF.

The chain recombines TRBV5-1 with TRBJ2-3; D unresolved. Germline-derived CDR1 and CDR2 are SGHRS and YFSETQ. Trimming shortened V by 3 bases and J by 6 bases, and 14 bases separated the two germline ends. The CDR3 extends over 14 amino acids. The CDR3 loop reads CASSSSGLGDTQYF. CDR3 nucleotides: TGCGCCAGCAGCTCTTCGGGCCTGGGGGATACGCAGTATTTT.

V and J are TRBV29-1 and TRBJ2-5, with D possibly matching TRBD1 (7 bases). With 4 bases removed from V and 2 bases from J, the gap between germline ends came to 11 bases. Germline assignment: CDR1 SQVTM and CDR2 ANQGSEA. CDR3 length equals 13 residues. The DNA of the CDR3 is TGCAGCGTTGGGCGGGACAGACAAGAGACCCAGTACTTC. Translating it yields CSVGRDRQETQYF.

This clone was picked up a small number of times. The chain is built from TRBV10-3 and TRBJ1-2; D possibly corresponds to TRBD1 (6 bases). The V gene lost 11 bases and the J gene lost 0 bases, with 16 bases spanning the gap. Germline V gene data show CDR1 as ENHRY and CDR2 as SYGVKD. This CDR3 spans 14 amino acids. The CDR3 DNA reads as TGTGCCGTCACCGGGACACCGACTAACTATGGCTACACCTTC. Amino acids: CAVTGTPTNYGYTF.

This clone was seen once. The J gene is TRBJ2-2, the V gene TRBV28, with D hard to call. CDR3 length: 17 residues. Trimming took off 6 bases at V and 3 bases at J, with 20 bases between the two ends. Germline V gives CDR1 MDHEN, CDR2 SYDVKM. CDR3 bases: TGTGCCAGCAGCCCCATCCAGACCGTTTACGACACCGGGGAGCTGTTTTTT. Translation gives CASSPIQTVYDTGELFF.

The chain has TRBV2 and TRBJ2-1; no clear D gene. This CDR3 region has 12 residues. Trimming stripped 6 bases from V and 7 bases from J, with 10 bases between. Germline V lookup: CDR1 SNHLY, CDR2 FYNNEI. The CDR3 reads CASSNEVNEQFF. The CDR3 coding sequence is TGTGCCAGCAGCAATGAGGTGAATGAGCAGTTCTTC.